Below, 22 T cell receptor beta chains from the same sample are listed, as sequenced in a study of T-cell reconstitution after alpha-beta-depleted transplantation in children. The study's findings and limits: Newly produced T cells mostly accounted for T-cell counts and diversity one year post-transplant.

Antigen specificity for these receptors is unknown. For TCRbeta, the library was prepared with unique molecular identifiers. TCRdb independently ran MiXCR on the PCR reads; one entry per CDR3 protein. The repertoire includes a few hundred thousand distinct CDR3 sequences, approximately 7.3% of them detected once, and approximately 9.6% sits in the top ten. Source: peripheral blood, taken 360 days after TCRalphabeta/CD19-depleted stem cell transplant. The receptors originated from a female patient aged 2-9 years who had a stem cell transplant for Fanconi anemia, so the T cells may come from the graft donor.

The table lists this clonotype with many counts. J is TRBJ2-1 and V is TRBV7-2; D unresolved. The V end lost 8 bases, the J end lost 4 bases, and 15 bases lay between the germline ends. Germline V gives CDR1 SGHTA, CDR2 FQGNSA. The CDR3 runs 14 residues. CDR3 amino acids: CASSYRQAYNEQFF. CDR3 nucleotide sequence: TGTGCCAGCTCTTACCGCCAGGCTTACAATGAGCAGTTCTTC.

The chain employs TRBV6-1 and TRBJ1-2; the match to TRBD1 covers 8 bases. The CDR3 runs to 14 residues. Germline lookup yields CDR1 MNHNS and CDR2 SASEGT. The J segment lost 4 bases and the V segment lost 7 bases, leaving 8 bases of the junction unmatched. As DNA, the CDR3 is TGTGCCAGCACCATCAGACAGGGGTCCTATGGCTACACCTTC. This sequence encodes CASTIRQGSYGYTF.

In this sample, this clonotype turned up a few times. The V gene is TRBV9, the J gene TRBJ2-2; 10 nucleotides match TRBD2. The junction had 6 bases not matched to a gene; V was cut back by 0 bases and J by 4 bases. Germline V gives CDR1 SGDLS, CDR2 YYNGEE. This CDR3 is built from 17 residues. The CDR3 protein is CASSVDQRGGSTGELFF. The CDR3 DNA reads as TGTGCCAGCAGCGTAGACCAGCGGGGGGGCTCCACCGGGGAGCTGTTTTTT. The entire variable domain, with the rest obtained from reference TRBV9 and TRBJ2-2, is as follows: DSGVTQTPKHLITATGQRVTLRCSPRSGDLSVYWYQQSLDQGLQFLIQYYNGEERAKGNILERFSAQQFPDLHSELNLSSLELGDSALYFCASSVDQRGGSTGELFFGEGSRLTVL.

This clonotype was detected ten times or more. The V call is TRBV7-9, the J call TRBJ1-1, with D possibly being TRBD1 (5 bases). The CDR3 spans 12 residues. Trimming removed 5 bases at V and 5 bases at J, with 9 bases between. Per germline, CDR1 SEHNR and CDR2 FQNEAQ (reference sequence). The CDR3 nucleotides read TGTGCCAGCAGCCAGGGACGGACTGAAGCTTTCTTT. It yields the protein CASSQGRTEAFF.

There are a few counts of this clonotype. The chain carries TRBV6-5 and TRBJ1-2, with 9 nucleotides matching TRBD1. CDR3 size: 16 residues. The germline V gene encodes CDR1 MNHEY and CDR2 SVGAGI. Unmatched junction bases numbered 4, after V lost 2 bases and J lost 0 bases. The CDR3 here is CASSYPRQGANYGYTF. CDR3 coding DNA: TGTGCCAGCAGTTACCCTCGACAGGGGGCTAACTATGGCTACACCTTC.

The chain uses TRBV15 and TRBJ1-4; 7 bases are shared with TRBD1. The germline CDR1 and CDR2 sequences are LNHNV and YYDKDF (reference sequence). This CDR3 comprises 17 residues. With 6 bases clipped from V and 5 bases from J, the junction kept 15 bases outside the gene matches. This CDR3 is CATRAQGVPNTNEKLFF. DNA for the CDR3: TGTGCCACCAGAGCCCAGGGGGTCCCTAACACAAATGAAAAACTGTTTTTT.

V usage is TRBV7-8 and J usage is TRBJ1-5; 9 bases map to TRBD1. Losses at the gene ends were 1 base for V and 1 base for J; bases not matched to a gene: 2. The germline gives CDR1 SGHVS, CDR2 FQNEAQ. The CDR3 runs 16 residues. The CDR3 coding sequence is TGTGCCAGCAGCTTAGACAGGGGGCGAAGCAATCAGCCCCAGCATTTT. Protein sequence: CASSLDRGRSNQPQHF.

This clonotype was detected ten times or more. The V and J genes are TRBV7-2 and TRBJ2-3; 8 bases are a match to TRBD2. Germline CDR1 is SGHTA and CDR2 is FQGNSA. The CDR3 consists of 17 residues. V was pared by 1 base and J by 0 bases, with 6 bases of the junction left unmatched. CDR3 protein: CASSLVMTSDSTDTQYF. The CDR3 DNA reads as TGTGCCAGCAGCTTAGTAATGACTAGCGATAGCACAGATACGCAGTATTTT.

The chain is built from TRBV20-1 and TRBJ2-2; D perhaps matches TRBD1 (6 bases). Germline V lookup: CDR1 DFQATT, CDR2 SNEGSKA (reference sequence). CDR3 size: 15 residues. V was shortened by 1 base and J by 4 bases, with 13 bases between the two germline ends. CDR3 bases: TGCAGTGCTAGAGGGGGGCGAAGGGGCACCGGGGAGCTGTTTTTT. This translates into CSARGGRRGTGELFF.

This clonotype was found many times. V gene TRBV6-1 combines with J gene TRBJ2-2; a possible D gene is TRBD2 (6 bases). The CDR3 is made up of 15 amino acids. V was shortened by 6 bases and J by 1 base, with 12 bases between the two germline ends. Germline-derived CDR1 and CDR2 are MNHNS and SASEGT. CDR3 amino acids: CASSPIGGNTGELFF. As DNA, the CDR3 is TGTGCCAGCAGCCCTATCGGGGGGAACACCGGGGAGCTGTTTTTT.

At least ten counts were recorded for this clonotype. The genes are TRBV18 and TRBJ2-3; D perhaps matches TRBD1 (6 bases). Germline assignment: CDR1 KGHSH and CDR2 LQKENI. V was pared by 6 bases and J by 6 bases, with 16 bases between. This CDR3 has 14 residues. The CDR3 region has the DNA TGTGCCAGCTCGCCTATATCCCAGGGGGATACGCAGTATTTT. As protein: CASSPISQGDTQYF.

The V and J genes are TRBV3-1 and TRBJ2-5, with TRBD2 matching 11 bases. Unmatched junction bases numbered 7, after V lost 8 bases and J lost 2 bases. Germline loops: CDR1 LGHDT, CDR2 YNNKEL (reference sequence). The CDR3 consists of 15 residues. CDR3 DNA sequence: TGTGCCAGCTCTTCTAGCGGGGGGCCACAAGAGACCCAGTACTTC. Its translation is CASSSSGGPQETQYF.

This clonotype occurred a few times. J is TRBJ1-5 and V is TRBV28; D perhaps matches TRBD1 (5 bases). V lost 7 bases, J lost 6 bases, and 16 bases lay in between. This CDR3 spans 14 amino acids. Germline-derived CDR1 and CDR2 are MDHEN and SYDVKM. The CDR3 region has the DNA TGTGCCAGCACCGCTGGGGGTGCGGGTCAGCCCCAGCATTTT. Amino acids: CASTAGGAGQPQHF.

This clonotype was recorded at least ten times. The chain employs TRBV29-1 and TRBJ2-3; 7 bases are a match to TRBD1. Trimming removed 8 bases from V and 3 bases from J; junction bases left unmatched: 2. This CDR3 comprises 11 residues. Germline values: CDR1 SQVTM, CDR2 ANQGSEA. The CDR3 bases are TGCAGCATCAGGGGGACAGATACGCAGTATTTT. This translates into CSIRGTDTQYF.

Many counts were recorded for this clonotype. This chain connects TRBV28 to TRBJ2-7, with D perhaps matching TRBD1 or TRBD2 (5 bases each). V was shortened by 6 bases and J by 3 bases, with 18 bases between the two germline ends. This CDR3 has 15 amino acids. Germline V gene lookup returns CDR1 MDHEN and CDR2 SYDVKM. The CDR3 sequence: CASSSFRDPFYEQYF. CDR3 in DNA: TGTGCCAGCAGCTCATTTCGGGACCCCTTCTACGAGCAGTACTTC.

This clonotype was seen repeatedly, ten times or more. CDR3 sequence (DNA): TGTGCCACCAGACACTCTAACACCGGGGAGCTGTTTTTT. It is translated as CATRHSNTGELFF. The chain links TRBV28 to TRBJ2-2, with no clear D. The CDR3 covers 13 residues. V lost 10 bases and J lost 2, with 11 bases in between. In germline, CDR1 is MDHEN, CDR2 SYDVKM.

This chain links TRBV5-1 with TRBJ1-2; TRBD1 is a possible D gene (5 bases). The CDR3 totals 15 residues. Trimming left V 0 bases short and J 4 bases short, with 13 bases between. Germline V gene data show CDR1 as SGHRS and CDR2 as YFSETQ. This CDR3 reads CASSLAGAGFYGYTF. DNA for the CDR3: TGCGCCAGCAGCTTGGCCGGGGCGGGATTCTATGGCTACACCTTC.

This clonotype was seen at least ten times. The chain carries TRBV7-3 and TRBJ2-2; D possibly corresponds to TRBD1 (6 bases). The germline gives CDR1 SGHTA, CDR2 FQGTGA. V was pared by 8 bases and J by 0 bases, with 10 bases between. The CDR3 contains 14 residues. In nucleotides, the CDR3 is TGTGCCAGCCGACAGGTCACGAACACCGGGGAGCTGTTTTTT. Amino acid sequence: CASRQVTNTGELFF.

Concerning this clonotype itself: A much larger clone lies a single base off, so this may be a read error. This sequence joins TRBV15 and TRBJ2-1, with D uncertain. CDR1 is LNHNV, CDR2 YYDKDF, per germline (reference sequence). V gave up 0 bases and J gave up 6 bases, with 9 bases separating them. This CDR3 contains 14 residues. The chain's CDR3 is CATSRDTRTNEQFF. The CDR3 DNA is TGTGCCACCAGCAGAGATACCCGGACCAATGAGCAGTTCTTC.

This clonotype appeared many times. The V gene is TRBV6-5, the J gene TRBJ2-3; TRBD2 might be the D (6 bases). From germline, CDR1 is MNHEY and CDR2 SVGAGI. This CDR3 is built from 12 residues. The CDR3 spells CGWGVETDTQYF. CDR3 coding DNA: TGTGGTTGGGGGGTGGAGACAGATACGCAGTATTTT.

This clonotype was recorded many times. The CDR3 nucleotides read TGTGCCAGCAGCTTCCCCGGGACTAGCGGGGGGGCATACACAGATACGCAGTATTTT. Its translation is CASSFPGTSGGAYTDTQYF. The chain links TRBV7-9 to TRBJ2-3, with 16 bases matching TRBD2. CDR1 SEHNR and CDR2 FQNEAQ come from the germline V gene (reference sequence). The CDR3 runs to 19 residues. The ends lost 3 bases at V and 2 bases at J; junction bases unmatched: 8.

This clonotype was seen at least ten times. The rearrangement links TRBV6-4 to TRBJ1-1; no clear D gene. Germline V gene data show CDR1 as MRHNA and CDR2 as SNTAGT. The CDR3 is made up of 14 amino acids. V gave up 4 bases and J gave up 5 bases, with 14 bases separating them. CDR3 in DNA: TGTGCCAGCAGTGTGACGGCCATGGGGACTGAAGCTTTCTTT. Translation gives CASSVTAMGTEAFF.